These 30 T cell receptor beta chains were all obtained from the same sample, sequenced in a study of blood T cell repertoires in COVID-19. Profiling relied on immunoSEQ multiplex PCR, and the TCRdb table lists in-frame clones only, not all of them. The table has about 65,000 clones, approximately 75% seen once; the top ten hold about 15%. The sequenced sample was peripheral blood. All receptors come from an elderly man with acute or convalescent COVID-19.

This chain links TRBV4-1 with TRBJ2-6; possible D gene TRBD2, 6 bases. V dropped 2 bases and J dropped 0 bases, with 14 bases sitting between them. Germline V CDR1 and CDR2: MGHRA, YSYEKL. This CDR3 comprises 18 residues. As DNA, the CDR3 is TGCGCCAGCAGCCAACCTGGAGGGGTATCCTCTGGGGCCAACGTCCTGACTTTC. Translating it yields CASSQPGGVSSGANVLTF.

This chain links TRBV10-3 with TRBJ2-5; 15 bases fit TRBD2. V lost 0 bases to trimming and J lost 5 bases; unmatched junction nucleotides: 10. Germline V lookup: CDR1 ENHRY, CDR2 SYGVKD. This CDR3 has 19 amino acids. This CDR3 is CAISESLPRTSGGAETQYF. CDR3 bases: TGTGCCATCAGTGAGTCACTCCCTAGGACTAGCGGGGGGGCCGAGACCCAGTACTTC.

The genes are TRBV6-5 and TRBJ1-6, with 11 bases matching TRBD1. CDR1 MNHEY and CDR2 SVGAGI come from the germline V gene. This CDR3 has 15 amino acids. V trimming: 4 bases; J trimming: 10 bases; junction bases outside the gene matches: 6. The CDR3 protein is CASSSGTGGWSPLHF. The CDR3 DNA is TGTGCCAGCAGTTCAGGGACAGGGGGATGGTCACCCCTCCACTTT.

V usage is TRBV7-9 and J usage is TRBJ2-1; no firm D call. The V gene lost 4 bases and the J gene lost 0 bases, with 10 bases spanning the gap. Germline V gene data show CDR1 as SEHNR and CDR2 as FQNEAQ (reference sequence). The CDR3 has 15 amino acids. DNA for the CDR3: TGTGCCAGCAGCTCCGACATACGCTCCTACAATGAGCAGTTCTTC. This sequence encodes CASSSDIRSYNEQFF.

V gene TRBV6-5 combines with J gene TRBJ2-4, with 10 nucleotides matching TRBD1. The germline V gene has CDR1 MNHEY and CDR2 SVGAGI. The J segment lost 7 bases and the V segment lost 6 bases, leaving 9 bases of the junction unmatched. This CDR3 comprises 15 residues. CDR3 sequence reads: CASRKDRGPVNIQYF. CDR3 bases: TGTGCCAGCAGGAAAGACAGGGGGCCTGTCAACATTCAGTACTTC.

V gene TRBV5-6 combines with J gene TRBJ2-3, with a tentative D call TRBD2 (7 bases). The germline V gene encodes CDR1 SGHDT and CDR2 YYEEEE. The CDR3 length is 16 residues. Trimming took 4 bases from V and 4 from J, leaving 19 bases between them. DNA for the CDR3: TGTGCCAGCAGCCTTGGGGTGGGGGGGCTGGCAGATACGCAGTATTTT. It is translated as CASSLGVGGLADTQYF.

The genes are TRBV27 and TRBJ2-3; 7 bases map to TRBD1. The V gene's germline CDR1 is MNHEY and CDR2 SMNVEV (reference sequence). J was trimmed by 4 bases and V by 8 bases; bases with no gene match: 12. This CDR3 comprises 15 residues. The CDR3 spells CASRPEGAGADTQYF. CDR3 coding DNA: TGTGCCAGCCGCCCCGAGGGGGCAGGGGCAGATACGCAGTATTTT.

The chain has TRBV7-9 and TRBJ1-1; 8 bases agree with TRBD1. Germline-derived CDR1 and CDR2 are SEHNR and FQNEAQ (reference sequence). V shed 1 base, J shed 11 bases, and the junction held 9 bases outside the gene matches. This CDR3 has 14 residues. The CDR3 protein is CASSLESRGRAAFF. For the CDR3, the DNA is TGTGCCAGCAGCTTAGAGAGCAGGGGGCGTGCGGCTTTCTTT.

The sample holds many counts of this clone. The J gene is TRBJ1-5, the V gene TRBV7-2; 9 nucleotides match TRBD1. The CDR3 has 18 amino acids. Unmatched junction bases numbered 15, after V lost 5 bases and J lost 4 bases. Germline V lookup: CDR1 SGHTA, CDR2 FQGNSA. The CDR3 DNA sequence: TGTGCCAGCAGCCTAAGACTCTCCGGGACAGGGTATAATCAGCCCCAGCATTTT. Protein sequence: CASSLRLSGTGYNQPQHF.

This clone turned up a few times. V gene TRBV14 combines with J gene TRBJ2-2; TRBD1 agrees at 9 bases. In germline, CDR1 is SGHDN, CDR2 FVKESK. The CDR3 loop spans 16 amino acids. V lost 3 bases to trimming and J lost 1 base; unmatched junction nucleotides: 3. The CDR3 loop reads CASSQWTGVNTGELFF. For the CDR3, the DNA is TGTGCCAGCAGCCAGTGGACAGGGGTGAACACCGGGGAGCTGTTTTTT.

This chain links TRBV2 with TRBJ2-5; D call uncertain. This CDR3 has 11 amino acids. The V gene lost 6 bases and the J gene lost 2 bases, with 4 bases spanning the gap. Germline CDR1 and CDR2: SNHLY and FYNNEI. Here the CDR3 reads CASRLQETQYF. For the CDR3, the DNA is TGTGCCAGCAGACTACAAGAGACCCAGTACTTC.

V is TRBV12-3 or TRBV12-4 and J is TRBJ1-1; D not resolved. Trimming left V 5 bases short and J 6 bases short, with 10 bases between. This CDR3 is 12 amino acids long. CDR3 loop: CASSPRAAEAFF. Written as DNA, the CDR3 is TGTGCCAGCAGTCCGCGGGCGGCTGAAGCTTTCTTT.

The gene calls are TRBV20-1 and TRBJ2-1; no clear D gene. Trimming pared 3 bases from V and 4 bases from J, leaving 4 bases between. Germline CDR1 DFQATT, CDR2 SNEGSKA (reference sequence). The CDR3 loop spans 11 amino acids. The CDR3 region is CSASGYNEQFF. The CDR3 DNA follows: TGCAGTGCTAGCGGTTACAATGAGCAGTTCTTC.

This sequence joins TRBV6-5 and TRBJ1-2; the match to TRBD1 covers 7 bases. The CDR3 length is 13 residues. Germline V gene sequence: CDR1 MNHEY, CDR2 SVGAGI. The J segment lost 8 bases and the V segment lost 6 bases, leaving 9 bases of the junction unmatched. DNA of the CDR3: TGTGCCAGCAGCAGACAGGGAGGAGGAGGCTACACCTTC. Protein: CASSRQGGGGYTF.

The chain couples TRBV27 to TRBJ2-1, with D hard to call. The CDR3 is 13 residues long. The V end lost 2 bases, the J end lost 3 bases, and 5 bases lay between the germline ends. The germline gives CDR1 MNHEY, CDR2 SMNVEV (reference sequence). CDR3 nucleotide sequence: TGTGCCAGCAGTTTAAACAGCTACAATGAGCAGTTCTTC. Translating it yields CASSLNSYNEQFF.

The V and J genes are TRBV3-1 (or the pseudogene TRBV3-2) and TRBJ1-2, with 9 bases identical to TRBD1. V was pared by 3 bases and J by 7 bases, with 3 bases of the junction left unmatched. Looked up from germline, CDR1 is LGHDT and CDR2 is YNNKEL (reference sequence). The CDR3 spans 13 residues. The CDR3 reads CASSQVTGGGYTF. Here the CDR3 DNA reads TGTGCCAGCAGCCAGGTGACAGGGGGTGGCTACACCTTC.

The CDR3 region has the DNA TGTGCCAGCAGCCGATGGCTGGGGCTCGACACCGGGGAGCTGTTTTTT. It yields the protein CASSRWLGLDTGELFF. The chain has TRBV11-2 and TRBJ2-2; D might be TRBD1 (5 bases). Germline V CDR1 and CDR2: SGHAT, FQNNGV. With 5 bases removed from V and 3 bases from J, the gap between germline ends came to 16 bases. CDR3 length equals 16 residues.

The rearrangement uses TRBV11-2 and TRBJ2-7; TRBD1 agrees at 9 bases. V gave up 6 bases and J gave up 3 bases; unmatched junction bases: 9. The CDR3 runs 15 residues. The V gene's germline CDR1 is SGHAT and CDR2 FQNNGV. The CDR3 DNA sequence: TGTGCCAGCAGTAATCCGGGACAGGGTTTCTACGAGCAGTACTTC. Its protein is CASSNPGQGFYEQYF. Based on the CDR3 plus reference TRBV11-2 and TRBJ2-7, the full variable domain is EAGVAQSPRYKIIEKRQSVAFWCNPISGHATLYWYQQILGQGPKLLIQFQNNGVVDDSQLPKDRFSAERLKGVDSTLKIQPAKLEDSAVYLCASSNPGQGFYEQYFGPGTRLTVT.

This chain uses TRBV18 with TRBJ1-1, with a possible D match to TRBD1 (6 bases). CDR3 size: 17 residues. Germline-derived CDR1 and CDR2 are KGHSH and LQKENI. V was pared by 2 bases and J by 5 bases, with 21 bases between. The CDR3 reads CASSPVGGARTGTEAFF. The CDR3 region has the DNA TGTGCCAGCTCACCAGTAGGGGGGGCGCGGACGGGAACTGAAGCTTTCTTT.

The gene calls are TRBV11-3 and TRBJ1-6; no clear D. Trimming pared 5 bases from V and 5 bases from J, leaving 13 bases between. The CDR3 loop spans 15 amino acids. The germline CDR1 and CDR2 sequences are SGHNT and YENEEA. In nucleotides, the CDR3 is TGTGCCAGCAGCGGAGGAAGTGGTGATAATTCACCCCTCCACTTT. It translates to CASSGGSGDNSPLHF.

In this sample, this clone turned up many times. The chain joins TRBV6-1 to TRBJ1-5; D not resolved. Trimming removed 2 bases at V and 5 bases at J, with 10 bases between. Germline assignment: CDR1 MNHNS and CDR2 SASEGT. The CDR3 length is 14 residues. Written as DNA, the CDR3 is TGTGCCAGCAGTGAAATGGGCAGCCATCAGCCCCAGCATTTT. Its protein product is CASSEMGSHQPQHF.

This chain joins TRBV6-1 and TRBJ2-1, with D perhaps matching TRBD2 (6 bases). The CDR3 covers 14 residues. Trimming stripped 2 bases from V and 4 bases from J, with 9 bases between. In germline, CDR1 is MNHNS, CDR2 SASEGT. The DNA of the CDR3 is TGTGCCAGCAGTGAAAGGGGACTTTACAATGAGCAGTTCTTC. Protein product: CASSERGLYNEQFF.

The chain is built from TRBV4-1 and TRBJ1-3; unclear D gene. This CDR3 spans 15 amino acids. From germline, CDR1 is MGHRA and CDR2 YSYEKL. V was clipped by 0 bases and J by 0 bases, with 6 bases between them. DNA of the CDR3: TGCGCCAGCAGCCAAGACAACACCTCTGGAAACACCATATATTTT. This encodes CASSQDNTSGNTIYF.

CDR3 sequence reads: CASSQGAGPSGTQYF. The CDR3 DNA is TGTGCCAGCAGCCAAGGAGCGGGTCCGTCTGGGACCCAGTACTTC. This chain links TRBV3-1 (or the pseudogene TRBV3-2) with TRBJ2-5, with D perhaps matching TRBD2 (6 bases). This CDR3 is built from 15 residues. The germline CDR1 and CDR2 sequences are LGHDT and YNNKEL (reference sequence). Trimming took 1 base from V and 7 from J, leaving 16 bases between them.

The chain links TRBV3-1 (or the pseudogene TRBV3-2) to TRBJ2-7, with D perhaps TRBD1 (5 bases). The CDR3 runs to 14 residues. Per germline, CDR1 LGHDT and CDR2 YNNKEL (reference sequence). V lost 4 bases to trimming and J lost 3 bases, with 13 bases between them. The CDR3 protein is CASSLADSFYEQYF. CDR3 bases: TGTGCCAGCAGCCTAGCTGACAGCTTCTACGAGCAGTACTTC.

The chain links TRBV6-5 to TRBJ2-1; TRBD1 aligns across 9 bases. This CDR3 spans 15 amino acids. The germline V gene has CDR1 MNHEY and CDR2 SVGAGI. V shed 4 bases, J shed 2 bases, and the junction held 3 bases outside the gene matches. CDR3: CASSWGTGPYNEQFF. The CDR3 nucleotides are TGTGCCAGCAGTTGGGGGACAGGGCCCTACAATGAGCAGTTCTTC.

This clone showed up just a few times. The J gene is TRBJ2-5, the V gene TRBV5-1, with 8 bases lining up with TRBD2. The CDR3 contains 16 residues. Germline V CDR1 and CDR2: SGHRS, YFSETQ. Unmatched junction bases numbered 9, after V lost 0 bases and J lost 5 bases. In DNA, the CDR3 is TGCGCCAGCAGCTTGGAGCGGGGGAGCCCGCGGGAGACCCAGTACTTC. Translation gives CASSLERGSPRETQYF.

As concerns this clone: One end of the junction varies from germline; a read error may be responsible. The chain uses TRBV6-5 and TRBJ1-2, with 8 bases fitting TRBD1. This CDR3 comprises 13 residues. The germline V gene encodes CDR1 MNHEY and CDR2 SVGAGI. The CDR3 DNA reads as TGTGCCAGCAGTTACGGGACAGGCGCCCAGAGTTTCTTC. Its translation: CASSYGTGAQSFF.

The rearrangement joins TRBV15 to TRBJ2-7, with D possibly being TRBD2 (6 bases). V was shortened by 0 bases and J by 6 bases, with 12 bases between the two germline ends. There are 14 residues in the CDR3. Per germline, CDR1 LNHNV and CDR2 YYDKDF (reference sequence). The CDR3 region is CATSREGGGFEQYF. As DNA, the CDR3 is TGTGCCACCAGCAGAGAGGGAGGAGGATTCGAGCAGTACTTC.

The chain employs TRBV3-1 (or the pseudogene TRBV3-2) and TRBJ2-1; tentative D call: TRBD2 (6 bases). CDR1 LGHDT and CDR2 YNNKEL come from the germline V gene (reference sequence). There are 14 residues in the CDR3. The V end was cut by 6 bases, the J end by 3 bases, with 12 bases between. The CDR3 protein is CASRGRGIYNEQFF. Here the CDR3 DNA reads TGTGCCAGCAGGGGACGCGGGATCTACAATGAGCAGTTCTTC.